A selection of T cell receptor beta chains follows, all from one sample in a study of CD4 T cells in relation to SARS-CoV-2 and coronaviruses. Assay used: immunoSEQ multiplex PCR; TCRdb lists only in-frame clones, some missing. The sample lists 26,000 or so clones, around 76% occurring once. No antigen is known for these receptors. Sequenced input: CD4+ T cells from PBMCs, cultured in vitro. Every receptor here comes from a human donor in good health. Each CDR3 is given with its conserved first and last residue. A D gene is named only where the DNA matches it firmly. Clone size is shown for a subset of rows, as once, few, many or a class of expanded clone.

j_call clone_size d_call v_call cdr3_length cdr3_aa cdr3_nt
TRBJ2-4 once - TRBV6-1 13 CASSESGNGIQYF TGTGCCAGCAGTGAATCGGGGAACGGCATTCAGTACTTC
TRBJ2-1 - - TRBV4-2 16 CASSQTSGAPGNEQFF TGTGCCAGCAGCCAGACCTCGGGGGCCCCCGGCAATGAGCAGTTCTTC
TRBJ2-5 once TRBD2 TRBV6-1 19 CASSEAPPSGSPVGETQYF TGTGCCAGCAGTGAAGCGCCGCCTAGCGGGAGCCCCGTGGGAGAGACCCAGTACTTC
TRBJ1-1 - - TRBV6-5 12 CASSRGDGEAFF TGTGCCAGCAGCAGAGGGGACGGTGAAGCTTTCTTT
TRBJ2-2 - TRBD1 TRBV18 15 CASSRQGSNTGELFF TGTGCCAGCTCAAGACAGGGGTCCAACACCGGGGAGCTGTTTTTT
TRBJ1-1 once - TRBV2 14 CASSEMGEGTEAFF TGTGCCAGCAGTGAAATGGGGGAAGGCACTGAAGCTTTCTTT
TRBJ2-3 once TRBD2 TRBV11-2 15 CASSPSSGGEHTQYF TGTGCCAGCAGCCCCTCCAGCGGGGGTGAGCATACGCAGTATTTT
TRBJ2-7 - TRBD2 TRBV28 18 CASSLWRQSGGATYEQYF TGTGCCAGCAGTTTATGGCGACAGAGCGGGGGGGCTACCTACGAGCAGTACTTC
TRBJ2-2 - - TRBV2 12 CASSSNTGELFF TGTGCCAGCAGTAGTAACACCGGGGAGCTGTTTTTT
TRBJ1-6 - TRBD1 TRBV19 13 CASGQGYNSPLHF TGTGCCAGCGGACAGGGATATAATTCACCCCTCCACTTT